This T cell receptor beta chain was documented in a study of T-cell reconstitution after alpha-beta-depleted transplantation in children. Study outcomes and limitations: A year post-transplant, T-cell counts and diversity derived mostly from newly produced T cells. Recipient T cells and thymic progenitors that survived were the source of the high TCRbeta diversity seen at day 60 in some patients. Roughly two months post-transplant, alpha-beta T cells reportedly originated from several hundred graft clones that had expanded.

This clonotype was detected a few times. As yet, its antigen is unknown. V was trimmed by 7 bases and J by 10 bases, leaving 20 bases between them. CDR1 and CDR2 (germline): SGHTA, FQGNSA. The CDR3 loop spans 14 amino acids. Preparation of the TCRbeta library used unique molecular identifiers. MiXCR, applied by TCRdb to the PCR reads, yields one record per CDR3 protein. Seen here are approximately 650,000 distinct CDR3 sequences, around 12% observed once, and the top ten hold 0.65% to 0.9%. The source was PBMCs, collected before TCRalphabeta/CD19-depleted stem cell transplant. The sequence was collected from a girl between 2 and 10 years old with congenital amegakaryocytic thrombocytopenia, due to receive a stem cell transplant. The chain joins TRBV7-2 to TRBJ2-1; maybe TRBD2 (6 bases). CDR3 DNA: TGTGCCAGCACCCTCCTAGCAGCGGGCGGAGAGCAGTTCTTC. This codes for CASTLLAAGGEQFF.